This T cell receptor beta chain stems from a study of T cell responses to AZD1222 COVID-19 vaccine. The data were produced by immunoSEQ multiplex PCR, yet TCRdb's version contains in-frame clones alone and is incomplete. The sample holds 130,000 to 150,000 clones, about 89% seen once. As concerns this clone: Its cognate antigen is unknown.

The study's findings and limits: Clonal diversity was possibly underestimated, and the donors were mostly white British, with more females.

The CDR3 consists of 12 residues. Trimming at V came to 6 bases and at J to 12 bases, leaving 7 bases not matched to a gene. Germline values: CDR1 MNHEY, CDR2 SVGAGI. The clonotype originates from an adult in good health. The J gene is TRBJ2-5, the V gene TRBV6-5; 10 bases agree with TRBD2. Material: peripheral blood, obtained on day 0 of MenACWY control vaccination. CDR3 bases: TGTGCCAGCAGCACAGCGGGGGGGAAAAAGTACTTC. It is translated as CASSTAGGKKYF.